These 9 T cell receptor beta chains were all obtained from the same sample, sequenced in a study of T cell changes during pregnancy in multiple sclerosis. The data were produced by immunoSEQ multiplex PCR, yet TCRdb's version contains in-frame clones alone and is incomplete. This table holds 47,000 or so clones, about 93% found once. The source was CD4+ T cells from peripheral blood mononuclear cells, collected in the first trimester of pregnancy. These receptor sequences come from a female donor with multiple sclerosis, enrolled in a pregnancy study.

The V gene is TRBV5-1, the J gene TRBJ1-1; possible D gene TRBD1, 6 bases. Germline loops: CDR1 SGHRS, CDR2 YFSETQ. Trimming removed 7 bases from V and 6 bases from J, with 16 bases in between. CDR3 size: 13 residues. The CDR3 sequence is CASGEQGRAEAFF. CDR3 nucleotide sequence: TGCGCCAGCGGAGAACAGGGACGGGCTGAAGCTTTCTTT.

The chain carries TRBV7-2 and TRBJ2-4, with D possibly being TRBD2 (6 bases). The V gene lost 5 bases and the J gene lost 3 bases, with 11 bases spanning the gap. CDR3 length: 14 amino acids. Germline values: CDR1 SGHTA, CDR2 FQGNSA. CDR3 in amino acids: CASSPGDGKNIQYF. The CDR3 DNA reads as TGTGCCAGCAGCCCGGGGGACGGCAAAAACATTCAGTACTTC.

CDR3 bases: TGTGCCAGCGGGACAGGGTACGGAAACACCATATATTTT. Translating gives CASGTGYGNTIYF. V is TRBV25-1 and J is TRBJ1-3, with 9 bases matching TRBD1. The CDR3 is 13 amino acids. The V gene end was trimmed by 8 bases and the J gene end by 4 bases; junction bases not matched to a gene: 3. Germline CDR1 MGHDK, CDR2 SYGVNS.

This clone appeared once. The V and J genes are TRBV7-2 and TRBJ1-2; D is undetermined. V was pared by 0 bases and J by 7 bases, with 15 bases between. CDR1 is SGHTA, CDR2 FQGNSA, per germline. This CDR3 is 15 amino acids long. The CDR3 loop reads CASSLARVGWSGYTF. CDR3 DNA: TGTGCCAGCAGCTTAGCGAGGGTCGGCTGGAGTGGCTACACCTTC.

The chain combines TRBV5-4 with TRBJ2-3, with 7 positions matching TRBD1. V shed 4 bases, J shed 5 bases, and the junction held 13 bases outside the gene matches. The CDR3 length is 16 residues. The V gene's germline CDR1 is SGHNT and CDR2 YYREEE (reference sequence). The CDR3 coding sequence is TGTGCCAGCAGCCAGACAGGGATTCGCTTATTAGATACGCAGTATTTT. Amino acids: CASSQTGIRLLDTQYF.

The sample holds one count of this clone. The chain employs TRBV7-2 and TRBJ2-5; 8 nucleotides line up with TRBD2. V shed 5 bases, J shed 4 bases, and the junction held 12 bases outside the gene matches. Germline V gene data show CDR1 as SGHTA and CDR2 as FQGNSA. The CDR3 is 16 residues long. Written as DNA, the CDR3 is TGTGCCAGCAGCCCCACCCTCGGGGGGGCGCGAGAGACCCAGTACTTC. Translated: CASSPTLGGARETQYF.

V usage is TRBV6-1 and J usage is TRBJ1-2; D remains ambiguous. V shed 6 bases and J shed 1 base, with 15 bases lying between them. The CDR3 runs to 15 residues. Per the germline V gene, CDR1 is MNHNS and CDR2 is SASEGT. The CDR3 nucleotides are TGTGCCAGCAGAGGCTTCGGACTTCATAACTATGGCTACACCTTC. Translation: CASRGFGLHNYGYTF.

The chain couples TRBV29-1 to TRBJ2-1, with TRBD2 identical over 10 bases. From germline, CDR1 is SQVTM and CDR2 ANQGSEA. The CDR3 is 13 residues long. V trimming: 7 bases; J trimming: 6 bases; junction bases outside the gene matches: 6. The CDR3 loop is CSARAGGPNEQFF. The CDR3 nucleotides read TGCAGCGCCAGAGCGGGGGGGCCCAATGAGCAGTTCTTC.

This CDR3 is CASSHLTGYGTEAFF. CDR3 coding DNA: TGTGCCAGCAGTCATTTAACAGGGTATGGCACTGAAGCTTTCTTT. This rearrangement joins TRBV7-9 to TRBJ1-1; D may be TRBD1 (6 bases). Germline CDR1 SEHNR, CDR2 FQNEAQ (reference sequence). CDR3 size: 15 residues. V dropped 6 bases and J dropped 4 bases, with 18 bases sitting between them.